This T cell receptor beta chain was profiled in a study of CD8 T cells in ankylosing spondylitis. Study results and caveats: A number of the motif variants had already been described in reactive arthritis synovial fluid and blood. Significant enrichment of disease-linked clones was reported in matched ankylosing spondylitis synovial fluid.

The germline V and J ends were trimmed by 6 bases and 5 bases, with 17 bases remaining between them. The CDR3 totals 15 residues. From germline, CDR1 is MNHNS and CDR2 SASEGT. Molecular-barcoded quantitative 5'-RACE produced these TCR beta libraries. TCRdb redid the calling of the 5' RACE reads with MiXCR, one entry per CDR3 protein. The sample has about 130,000 distinct CDR3 sequences; approximately 9.9% are singletons. This clonotype was counted ten times or more. The antigen is undetermined. This receptor was taken from a male donor with ankylosing spondylitis or in good health (not recorded which). Sequencing was performed on blood, either unsorted or a sorted T cell fraction (not recorded which). This chain connects TRBV6-1 to TRBJ1-5; D unclear. CDR3 amino acids: CASRDPSGIDQPQHF. The CDR3 nucleotides are TGTGCCAGCAGGGATCCTTCGGGTATCGATCAGCCCCAGCATTTT.